This paragraph covers one T cell receptor (beta chain) sequence. Data came from immunoSEQ multiplex PCR; TCRdb stores just in-frame clones and leaves some out. Of about 34,000 clones listed, 85% were seen once; the top ten hold roughly 14%. This sample was taken from a study of blood T cell repertoires in COVID-19. Study information: From the United States, Italy and Spain came samples of acute and convalescent COVID-19. T cells, B-cell-depleted T cells, or PBMCs supplied cDNA or gDNA.

In germline, CDR1 is SGHTA, CDR2 FQGNSA. There are 17 residues in the CDR3. The V gene end was trimmed by 1 base and the J gene end by 1 base; junction bases not matched to a gene: 4. The chain is built from TRBV7-2 and TRBJ2-2; the match to TRBD2 covers 9 bases. Sequencing input: peripheral blood. This clonotype was obtained from a human donor with acute or convalescent COVID-19. The donor label of this sample is uncertain. The CDR3 sequence: CASSLETSGENTGELFF. DNA of the CDR3: TGTGCCAGCAGCTTAGAGACTAGCGGTGAGAACACCGGGGAGCTGTTTTTT.